This T cell receptor (beta chain) was retrieved from a study of monozygotic twins with inflammatory bowel disease. Overall study findings and caveats: Distinct T cell subtypes could not be told apart.

TCRdb re-analyzed the 5' RACE reads; it lists each CDR3 protein once, without DNA. The sample table sets out 200,000 to 250,000 distinct CDR3 sequences. CDR1 is KGHSH, CDR2 LQKENI, per germline. The CDR3 is 16 amino acids. About this clonotype: Its antigen is as yet unknown.

Sequencing was carried out using blood. The chain links TRBV18 to TRBJ2-1; TCRdb's D call of TRBD1 is untestable without DNA. This sequence originates from a human donor with ulcerative colitis or Crohn's disease, or a healthy co-twin of an affected twin (not recorded which). The chain's CDR3 is CASSPPQPGGVNEQFF.